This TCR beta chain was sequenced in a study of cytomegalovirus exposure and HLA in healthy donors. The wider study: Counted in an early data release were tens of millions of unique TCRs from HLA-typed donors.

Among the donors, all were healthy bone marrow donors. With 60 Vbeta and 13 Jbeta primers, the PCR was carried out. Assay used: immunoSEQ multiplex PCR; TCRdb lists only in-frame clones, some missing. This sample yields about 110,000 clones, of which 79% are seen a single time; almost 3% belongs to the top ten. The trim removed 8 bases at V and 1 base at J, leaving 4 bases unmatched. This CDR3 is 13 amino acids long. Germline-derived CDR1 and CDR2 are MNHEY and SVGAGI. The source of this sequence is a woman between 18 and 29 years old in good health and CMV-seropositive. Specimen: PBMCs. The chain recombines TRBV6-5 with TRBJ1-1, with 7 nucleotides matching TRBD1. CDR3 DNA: TGTGCCAGCGGGGGACAGAAGAACACTGAAGCTTTCTTT. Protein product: CASGGQKNTEAFF.